The 31 T cell receptor beta chains reported below all come from one sample, sequenced in a study of T-cell reconstitution after alpha-beta-depleted transplantation in children. The TCRbeta library incorporated unique molecular identifiers. MiXCR, run by TCRdb on the PCR reads, gives a single entry per CDR3 protein. The data show a few hundred thousand distinct CDR3 sequences, with roughly 30% seen just once and under 45% held by the top ten. The specimen was PBMCs, collected before TCRalphabeta/CD19-depleted stem cell transplant. All receptors come from a boy in the first two years of life with Wiskott-Aldrich syndrome, due to receive a stem cell transplant.

In the case of this clonotype: The junction does not match germline at one end; this may be a read error. The V call is TRBV12-3 or TRBV12-4, the J call TRBJ2-1; 12 bases fit TRBD2. This CDR3 has 15 residues. The CDR3 sequence: CASSLTSGSHNEQFF. CDR3 bases: TGCGCCAGCAGCTTGACTAGCGGGAGCCACAATGAGCAGTTCTTC.

This clonotype has just one count. V and J are TRBV24-1 and TRBJ2-1, with TRBD1 matching 7 bases. The junction had 5 bases not matched to a gene; V was cut back by 6 bases and J by 4 bases. Germline-derived CDR1 and CDR2 are KGHDR and SFDVKD. CDR3 size: 14 residues. CDR3 in amino acids: CATSRGTDYNEQFF. CDR3 nucleotide sequence: TGTGCCACCAGTCGAGGGACAGATTACAATGAGCAGTTCTTC.

Regarding this clonotype: This is likely a read error, given that the CDR3 carries no conserved phenylalanine or tryptophan at its end. Because the CDR3's place on the DNA is in doubt, the DNA is left out and the CDR3 is given as listed by TCRdb. The chain recombines TRBV28 with TRBJ1-2. The CDR3 contains 10 residues when both ends are counted. CDR1 is MDHEN and CDR2 is SYDVKM in the germline V gene. CDR3 residues: CASSKLTTLV.

This clonotype was counted a few times. J is TRBJ1-6 and V is TRBV5-1; D remains unclear. The CDR3 runs to 13 residues. CDR1 is SGHRS and CDR2 is YFSETQ in the germline V gene. V was clipped by 4 bases and J by 12 bases, with 14 bases between them. CDR3 DNA sequence: TGCGCCAGCAGCCCGAGGCCAGGTCAACCCCTCCACTTT. This sequence encodes CASSPRPGQPLHF.

This sequence joins TRBV30 and TRBJ2-4, with D perhaps matching TRBD1 (5 bases). Germline CDR1 is GTSNPN and CDR2 is SVGIG (reference sequence). This CDR3 spans 15 amino acids. V dropped 2 bases and J dropped 1 base, with 12 bases sitting between them. CDR3 amino acids: CAWSLGRAAKNIQYF. Here the CDR3 DNA reads TGTGCCTGGAGTTTGGGCAGGGCGGCCAAAAACATTCAGTACTTC.

The J gene is TRBJ2-1, the V gene TRBV2; 11 bases match TRBD2. The CDR3 sequence is 16 residues long. Germline CDR1 SNHLY, CDR2 FYNNEI. The ends lost 5 bases at V and 6 bases at J; junction bases unmatched: 9. CDR3 bases: TGTGCCAGCAGTAGAGCCGGGACTAGCGGACTCAATGAGCAGTTCTTC. Its translation: CASSRAGTSGLNEQFF.

The chain recombines TRBV28 with TRBJ1-3, with TRBD1 as a possible D gene (5 bases). V was cut by 8 bases and J by 0 bases, with 11 bases left in between. Germline CDR1 is MDHEN and CDR2 is SYDVKM. The CDR3 sequence is 14 residues long. The CDR3 sequence is CASGGGSSGNTIYF. The CDR3 coding sequence is TGTGCCAGCGGCGGGGGTAGCTCTGGAAACACCATATATTTT.

CDR3 nucleotides: TGTGCTAGTGGTTGGTCCTCCTCCCTTTTAAGCTCCTACAATGAGCAGTTCTTC. Protein sequence: CASGWSSSLLSSYNEQFF. The chain couples TRBV12-5 to TRBJ2-1; D not certain. Germline V gene data show CDR1 as LGHNT and CDR2 as FRNRAP. This CDR3 spans 18 amino acids. The germline V and J ends were trimmed by 4 bases and 0 bases, with 19 bases remaining between them. The entire variable domain, with the rest obtained from reference TRBV12-5 and TRBJ2-1, is as follows: DARVTQTPRHKVTEMGQEVTMRCQPILGHNTVFWYRQTMMQGLELLAYFRNRAPLDDSGMPKDRFSAEMPDATLATLKIQPSEPRDSAVYFCASGWSSSLLSSYNEQFFGPGTRLTVL.

The rearrangement uses TRBV5-1 and TRBJ2-3; D is ambiguous. CDR1 and CDR2 from the germline V gene are SGHRS and YFSETQ. The CDR3 loop spans 14 amino acids. V lost 4 bases, J lost 2 bases, and 11 bases lay in between. The CDR3 protein is CASSLRVITDTQYF. The CDR3, as DNA: TGCGCCAGCAGCCTCCGAGTTATCACAGATACGCAGTATTTT.

The chain recombines TRBV5-6 with TRBJ1-1; possibly TRBD1 for D (6 bases). From germline, CDR1 is SGHDT and CDR2 YYEEEE. V was shortened by 0 bases and J by 7 bases, with 7 bases between the two germline ends. The CDR3 contains 12 residues. CDR3 nucleotide sequence: TGTGCCAGCAGCTTGGGGGGGCTTGAAGCTTTCTTT. The encoded protein is CASSLGGLEAFF.

The chain links TRBV6-5 to TRBJ2-1; 7 bases align to TRBD2. In germline, CDR1 is MNHEY, CDR2 SVGAGI. The CDR3 sequence is 16 residues long. V was pared by 0 bases and J by 9 bases, with 11 bases of the junction left unmatched. CDR3 DNA: TGTGCCAGCAGTTACTCGAATAGGGAGGGCCTAGGTGAGCAGTTCTTC. Its translation: CASSYSNREGLGEQFF.

V is TRBV11-1 and J is TRBJ2-1, with 10 bases lining up with TRBD2. V was clipped by 3 bases and J by 6 bases; unmatched bases: 14. The CDR3 is 18 residues long. CDR1 is SGHAT and CDR2 is FQDESV in the germline V gene (reference sequence). DNA of the CDR3: TGTGCCAGCAGCTTTCTTCGGCTAGCGGGAGAGGGTATCAATGAGCAGTTCTTC. It is translated as CASSFLRLAGEGINEQFF.

The chain has TRBV28 and TRBJ1-4; maybe TRBD1 (5 bases). V lost 3 bases and J lost 6, with 11 bases in between. Germline assignment: CDR1 MDHEN and CDR2 SYDVKM. The CDR3 runs to 14 residues. The CDR3 nucleotides are TGTGCCAGCAGTTTCAGTGGGGGGTATGAAAAACTGTTTTTT. It specifies CASSFSGGYEKLFF.

V is TRBV29-1 and J is TRBJ2-5; possibly TRBD2 for D (5 bases). Germline V lookup: CDR1 SQVTM, CDR2 ANQGSEA. The CDR3 is 13 amino acids. Trimming shortened V by 3 bases and J by 5 bases, and 13 bases separated the two germline ends. Here the CDR3 reads CSVEVLARETQYF. CDR3 coding DNA: TGCAGCGTTGAGGTCCTAGCACGTGAGACCCAGTACTTC. The whole variable domain, remainder taken from reference TRBV29-1 and TRBJ2-5, is SAVISQKPSRDICQRGTSLTIQCQVDSQVTMMFWYRQQPGQSLTLIATANQGSEATYESGFVIDKFPISRPNLTFSTLTVSNMSPEDSSIYLCSVEVLARETQYFGPGTRLLVL.

The V and J genes are TRBV10-3 and TRBJ2-7; D is uncertain. Germline V gene sequence: CDR1 ENHRY, CDR2 SYGVKD. Trimming took off 6 bases at V and 3 bases at J, with 12 bases between the two ends. The CDR3 loop spans 13 amino acids. Here the CDR3 DNA reads TGTGCCATCAGGGCCGAGGCTATCTACGAGCAGTACTTC. Protein: CAIRAEAIYEQYF.

The rearrangement joins TRBV12-3 or TRBV12-4 to TRBJ1-1, with D hard to call. The CDR3 runs to 15 residues. V was trimmed by 2 bases and J by 0 bases, leaving 10 bases between them. The CDR3 region is CASSLRQPMNTEAFF. DNA for the CDR3: TGTGCCAGCAGTTTAAGGCAGCCCATGAACACTGAAGCTTTCTTT.

Only a few counts were recorded for this clonotype. This chain connects TRBV5-1 to TRBJ1-2, with no clear D. V lost 0 bases, J lost 0 bases, and 9 bases lay in between. The CDR3 loop spans 15 amino acids. Per germline, CDR1 SGHRS and CDR2 YFSETQ. This CDR3 reads CASSLGPSTNYGYTF. In DNA form, the CDR3 reads TGCGCCAGCAGCTTGGGTCCGTCCACTAACTATGGCTACACCTTC.

This clonotype was picked up a small number of times. The chain links TRBV5-1 to TRBJ2-5; D possibly matches TRBD1 or TRBD2 (5 bases each). Germline V gives CDR1 SGHRS, CDR2 YFSETQ. The V and J ends lost 4 bases and 5 bases respectively, with 15 bases between them. CDR3 length: 14 residues. In DNA form, the CDR3 reads TGCGCCAGCAGCCCCGTGCGAGGGACCGAGACCCAGTACTTC. It is translated as CASSPVRGTETQYF.

This clonotype was observed once. V gene TRBV6-5 combines with J gene TRBJ2-7; no firm D call. V gave up 0 bases and J gave up 5 bases, with 14 bases separating them. The germline gives CDR1 MNHEY, CDR2 SVGAGI. The CDR3 is 15 residues long. CDR3: CASSYSNSYKNEQYF. For the CDR3, the DNA is TGTGCCAGCAGTTACTCGAATAGTTACAAGAACGAGCAGTACTTC.

The chain carries TRBV20-1 and TRBJ1-5; TRBD1 might be the D (6 bases). The ends were cut back, 7 bases at V and 0 bases at J, with 31 bases in the middle. This CDR3 contains 20 residues. Germline CDR1 DFQATT, CDR2 SNEGSKA (reference sequence). CDR3 coding DNA: TGCAGTGGACTAGGAGGGGAGACTAAGGACAGCCTGTATAGCAATCAGCCCCAGCATTTT. This codes for CSGLGGETKDSLYSNQPQHF.

This chain joins TRBV3-1 and TRBJ1-1, with 7 bases that match TRBD1. The ends lost 1 base at V and 4 bases at J; junction bases unmatched: 9. CDR3 length equals 16 residues. Germline CDR1 LGHDT, CDR2 YNNKEL (reference sequence). CDR3 in amino acids: CASSQGKDRSGTEAFF. The DNA of the CDR3 is TGTGCCAGCAGCCAAGGAAAGGACAGGTCGGGCACTGAAGCTTTCTTT.

This clonotype has a handful of counts. This chain connects TRBV20-1 to TRBJ2-4; 9 bases are shared with TRBD1. CDR3 size: 15 residues. The V gene's germline CDR1 is DFQATT and CDR2 SNEGSKA (reference sequence). Trimming took 6 bases from V and 7 from J; bases not matched to a gene: 13. For the CDR3, the DNA is TGCAGTGCCACAGAATCCGGGACAGGGATGAACATTCAGTACTTC. It encodes CSATESGTGMNIQYF.

CDR3 sequence reads: CASSLGPGRPQHF. Written as DNA, the CDR3 is TGCGCCAGCAGCTTGGGCCCAGGGCGGCCCCAGCATTTT. The rearrangement joins TRBV5-1 to TRBJ1-5; possibly TRBD1 for D (5 bases). V was clipped by 0 bases and J by 9 bases, with 10 bases between them. Germline CDR1 SGHRS, CDR2 YFSETQ. The CDR3 runs 13 residues.

The rearrangement uses TRBV10-3 and TRBJ1-1; 9 nucleotides agree with TRBD1. There are 14 residues in the CDR3. V lost 0 bases to trimming and J lost 11 bases; unmatched junction nucleotides: 7. Germline V gene lookup returns CDR1 ENHRY and CDR2 SYGVKD. The CDR3 loop is CAISESGGQGQAFF. The CDR3 DNA follows: TGTGCCATCAGTGAGTCGGGAGGACAGGGGCAGGCTTTCTTT.

This clonotype was detected only a few times. The V and J genes are TRBV6-5 and TRBJ2-5, with D perhaps TRBD1 (7 bases). The CDR3 has 18 residues. The germline V gene encodes CDR1 MNHEY and CDR2 SVGAGI. Trimming pared 2 bases from V and 5 bases from J, leaving 24 bases between. CDR3 sequence: CASSYQTAGTPRGETQYF. The CDR3 DNA follows: TGTGCCAGCAGTTACCAAACGGCCGGGACTCCCAGGGGGGAGACCCAGTACTTC.

V and J are TRBV28 and TRBJ1-2; the match to TRBD1 covers 11 bases. CDR1 MDHEN and CDR2 SYDVKM come from the germline V gene. V lost 5 bases, J lost 2 bases, and 16 bases stayed unmatched. This CDR3 has 19 residues. CDR3 DNA sequence: TGTGCCAGCAGTGGGGACAGGGGGGATCCCCTACCCCTAAACTATGGCTACACCTTC. It is translated as CASSGDRGDPLPLNYGYTF.

This clonotype has only a few counts. V is TRBV5-1 and J is TRBJ2-3, with D perhaps given as TRBD1 or TRBD2 (5 bases each). From germline, CDR1 is SGHRS and CDR2 YFSETQ. The V end lost 7 bases, the J end lost 4 bases, and 19 bases lay between the germline ends. CDR3 size: 15 residues. CDR3: CASGPGTAEADTQYF. The CDR3 DNA follows: TGCGCCAGCGGCCCCGGGACGGCGGAGGCAGATACGCAGTATTTT.

The J gene is TRBJ2-1, the V gene TRBV12-3 or TRBV12-4; 8 bases are shared with TRBD2. There are 14 residues in the CDR3. V lost 4 bases and J lost 10; bases outside the gene matches: 9. CDR3 coding DNA: TGTGCCAGCAGTTCGGGACTAGTGGGATCCGAGCAGTTCTTC. This encodes CASSSGLVGSEQFF.

This clonotype was detected a few times. The chain couples TRBV28 to TRBJ2-3, with D perhaps matching TRBD1 or TRBD2 (7 bases each). The CDR3 extends over 15 amino acids. Trimming removed 8 bases at V and 2 bases at J, with 17 bases between. Germline CDR1 MDHEN, CDR2 SYDVKM. The CDR3 bases are TGTGCCAGCGGACAGGCCGGGGGGTTCACAGATACGCAGTATTTT. It is translated as CASGQAGGFTDTQYF.

The sample holds a few counts of this clonotype. This rearrangement joins TRBV29-1 to TRBJ2-1; possibly TRBD2 for D (6 bases). V gave up 7 bases and J gave up 0 bases, with 13 bases separating them. Germline CDR1 and CDR2: SQVTM and ANQGSEA. The CDR3 sequence is 14 residues long. The CDR3 sequence is CSAGSFPSYNEQFF. The CDR3 region has the DNA TGCAGCGCCGGGAGTTTCCCCTCCTACAATGAGCAGTTCTTC.

The V and J genes are TRBV12-3 or TRBV12-4 and TRBJ1-2; 8 nucleotides align to TRBD1. This CDR3 spans 15 amino acids. V lost 5 bases, J lost 3 bases, and 8 bases stayed unmatched. The CDR3 here is CASSISQGDHYGYTF. The CDR3 region has the DNA TGTGCCAGCAGTATTTCACAGGGGGATCACTATGGCTACACCTTC.